A selection of T cell receptor beta chains follows, all from one sample in a study of control samples from healthy donors and cancer patients. Here immunoSEQ multiplex PCR was the method, and the copy in TCRdb shows in-frame clones only, minus some. This sample yields more than 95,000 clones, of which 80% to 90% are seen a single time; approximately 1% belongs to the top ten. The source material was PBMCs. The receptors derive from a woman in her fifties or sixties with colorectal cancer. CDR3s include the opening cysteine and the closing phenylalanine or tryptophan. The order of the fields is J gene, V gene, CDR3 protein.

j_gene: TRBJ1-2; v_gene: TRBV6-5; CDR3aa: CASSLRQGYGYTF
j_gene: TRBJ1-4; v_gene: TRBV5-1; CDR3aa: CASSPRRDAFRSNEKLFF
j_gene: TRBJ1-6; v_gene: TRBV7-8; CDR3aa: CASSLAGVNNSPLHF
j_gene: TRBJ1-4; v_gene: TRBV2; CDR3aa: CASSPGGSGEKLFF
j_gene: TRBJ2-7; v_gene: TRBV3-1/TRBV3-2; CDR3aa: CASSQDYTSLYEQYF
j_gene: TRBJ1-2; v_gene: TRBV19; CDR3aa: CASSAPLLGGSYYGYTF
j_gene: TRBJ2-2; v_gene: TRBV6-2/TRBV6-3; CDR3aa: CASSRSTNTGELFF
j_gene: TRBJ2-2; v_gene: TRBV12-5; CDR3aa: CASALGTGITGELFF
j_gene: TRBJ2-3; v_gene: TRBV24-1; CDR3aa: CATSDPLRTKQYF
j_gene: TRBJ2-3; v_gene: TRBV28; CDR3aa: CASSKTGGLTDTQYF
j_gene: TRBJ2-3; v_gene: TRBV19; CDR3aa: CASSMRTSGSTDTQYF
j_gene: TRBJ1-4; v_gene: TRBV28; CDR3aa: CASRAAHELFF
j_gene: TRBJ2-7; v_gene: TRBV2; CDR3aa: CASSEAIAGYSYEQYF
j_gene: TRBJ2-3; v_gene: TRBV7-2; CDR3aa: CASSLGGGLADTQYF
j_gene: TRBJ1-2; v_gene: TRBV13; CDR3aa: CASSPGTGRAYGYTF
j_gene: TRBJ2-5; v_gene: TRBV5-1; CDR3aa: CASSLVSGQDRETQYF
j_gene: TRBJ1-6; v_gene: TRBV7-9; CDR3aa: CASSLEEFYNSPLHF
j_gene: TRBJ1-2; v_gene: TRBV2; CDR3aa: CASSKQANYGYTF
j_gene: TRBJ2-3; v_gene: TRBV30; CDR3aa: CAFNDQGRTDTQYF
j_gene: TRBJ2-7; v_gene: TRBV18; CDR3aa: CASSPPSQGAFYEQYF
j_gene: TRBJ1-2; v_gene: TRBV30; CDR3aa: CAWKRDRALNYGYTF
j_gene: TRBJ2-3; v_gene: TRBV2; CDR3aa: CASSTSGGVSDTQYF
j_gene: TRBJ2-3; v_gene: TRBV5-4; CDR3aa: CASSLGMGRLSTDTQYF
j_gene: TRBJ1-6; v_gene: TRBV10-1; CDR3aa: CAQSGADIINSPLHF
j_gene: TRBJ2-1; v_gene: TRBV4-1; CDR3aa: CASSQVLRRESYNEQFF
j_gene: TRBJ1-2; v_gene: TRBV30; CDR3aa: CAWGQYGYTF
j_gene: TRBJ1-1; v_gene: TRBV5-5; CDR3aa: CASSFKGDTEAFF
j_gene: TRBJ1-2; v_gene: TRBV5-1; CDR3aa: CASSSGGYGYTF
j_gene: TRBJ2-7; v_gene: TRBV19; CDR3aa: CASSIGDRLSEQYF
j_gene: TRBJ2-7; v_gene: TRBV6-5; CDR3aa: CASRRQGGVYEQYF
j_gene: TRBJ2-1; v_gene: TRBV27; CDR3aa: CASSPSPSYNEQFF
j_gene: TRBJ2-7; v_gene: TRBV29-1; CDR3aa: CSVEGLAAPYEQYF
j_gene: TRBJ1-5; v_gene: TRBV27; CDR3aa: CASSDREGWNQPQHF
j_gene: TRBJ2-3; v_gene: TRBV7-3; CDR3aa: CASSYLAGASDTQYF
j_gene: TRBJ2-5; v_gene: TRBV9; CDR3aa: CASSVGGTAGETQYF
j_gene: TRBJ1-2; v_gene: TRBV28; CDR3aa: CASSLNEGDILRGYTF
j_gene: TRBJ2-3; v_gene: TRBV27; CDR3aa: CASRRDTPRADTQYF
j_gene: TRBJ2-6; v_gene: TRBV5-1; CDR3aa: CASSGKMRGHSGANVLTF
j_gene: TRBJ2-3; v_gene: TRBV5-1; CDR3aa: CASSLFSTDTQYF
j_gene: TRBJ2-2; v_gene: TRBV11-2; CDR3aa: CASSPHFPGQGSGELFF
j_gene: TRBJ1-5; v_gene: TRBV19; CDR3aa: CASSSTGFNQPQHF
j_gene: TRBJ2-7; v_gene: TRBV5-1; CDR3aa: CASSLVPSGEPLFYEQYF
j_gene: TRBJ2-7; v_gene: TRBV18; CDR3aa: CASSPPTTGEQYF
j_gene: TRBJ2-2; v_gene: TRBV7-3; CDR3aa: CASKSDRGNTGELFF
j_gene: TRBJ1-4; v_gene: TRBV5-1; CDR3aa: CASSPGTGSEKLFF
j_gene: TRBJ2-5; v_gene: TRBV28; CDR3aa: CASSFGETQYF
j_gene: TRBJ1-1; v_gene: TRBV6-5; CDR3aa: CASSTQGFDTEAFF
j_gene: TRBJ1-2; v_gene: TRBV27; CDR3aa: CASSTPFGSSWSYTF
j_gene: TRBJ1-2; v_gene: TRBV6-5; CDR3aa: CASSRHRDNYGYTF
j_gene: TRBJ1-1; v_gene: TRBV7-9; CDR3aa: CASSSGPGARTEAFF
j_gene: TRBJ1-6; v_gene: TRBV6-6; CDR3aa: CASSNSGQGVSSPLHF
j_gene: TRBJ2-1; v_gene: TRBV5-1; CDR3aa: CASSGKRPGLAASWGLNEQFF
j_gene: TRBJ1-2; v_gene: TRBV19; CDR3aa: CASSVQGDHGYTF